This entry lists 12 T cell receptor beta chains sequenced from one sample in a study of blood T cell repertoires in COVID-19. This table comes from immunoSEQ multiplex PCR, and its TCRdb copy is limited to in-frame clones, with some not included. The table records 200,000 to 250,000 clones, 70% to 85% of them present only once. Material for sequencing was peripheral blood. The receptors were gathered from a woman aged 80 or over with COVID-19, enrolled during active disease.

The chain employs TRBV3-1 (or the pseudogene TRBV3-2) and TRBJ1-2, with TRBD1 matching over 10 bases. This CDR3 is 16 amino acids long. The V gene end was trimmed by 3 bases and the J gene end by 4 bases; junction bases not matched to a gene: 8. Germline CDR1 reads LGHDT; CDR2 reads YNNKEL (reference sequence). The CDR3 region has the DNA TGTGCCAGCAGCCAGGCCGACAGGGGGCATCGCTATGGCTACACCTTC. Protein product: CASSQADRGHRYGYTF.

The chain is built from TRBV20-1 and TRBJ1-1; D call uncertain. V was shortened by 3 bases and J by 4 bases, with 9 bases between the two germline ends. The CDR3 totals 12 residues. Germline CDR1 and CDR2: DFQATT and SNEGSKA (reference sequence). In DNA form, the CDR3 reads TGCAGTGCTAGTCAGCGTTCCACTGAAGCTTTCTTT. It yields the protein CSASQRSTEAFF.

The chain carries TRBV6-6 and TRBJ2-7; 7 bases line up with TRBD1. The CDR3 runs 13 residues. The V gene end was trimmed by 8 bases and the J gene end by 1 base; junction bases not matched to a gene: 5. The germline CDR1 and CDR2 sequences are MNHNY and SVGAGI (reference sequence). The CDR3 region has the DNA TGTGCCAGCCGTAGGGGACAGTCCTACGAGCAGTACTTC. Encoded protein: CASRRGQSYEQYF.

This clone has only one observation. This chain joins TRBV3-1 (or the pseudogene TRBV3-2) and TRBJ1-3; 8 bases map to TRBD1. Unmatched junction bases numbered 5, after V lost 6 bases and J lost 4 bases. CDR1 and CDR2 (germline): LGHDT, YNNKEL (reference sequence). The CDR3 has 14 residues. The CDR3 sequence is CASRTTGAGNTIYF. CDR3 nucleotide sequence: TGTGCCAGCAGGACGACAGGGGCCGGAAACACCATATATTTT.

This chain links TRBV6-5 with TRBJ1-4, with D tentatively TRBD1 (6 bases). This CDR3 region has 15 residues. In germline, CDR1 is MNHEY, CDR2 SVGAGI. Trimming cost V 4 bases and J 0 bases, with 9 bases left between them. The CDR3 loop is CASSFKGATNEKLFF. The CDR3 region has the DNA TGTGCCAGCAGTTTCAAGGGGGCAACTAATGAAAAACTGTTTTTT.

The genes are TRBV2 and TRBJ1-4, with D perhaps TRBD1 (5 bases). The V gene's germline CDR1 is SNHLY and CDR2 FYNNEI. The CDR3 runs 15 residues. V shed 5 bases and J shed 8 bases, with 18 bases lying between them. CDR3 region: CASSPYGGLGEKLFF. For the CDR3, the DNA is TGTGCCAGCAGTCCCTATGGGGGGTTGGGAGAAAAACTGTTTTTT. The full variable domain, with the rest looked up from reference TRBV2 and TRBJ1-4, is EPEVTQTPSHQVTQMGQEVILRCVPISNHLYFYWYRQILGQKVEFLVSFYNNEISEKSEIFDDQFSVERPDGSNFTLKIRSTKLEDSAMYFCASSPYGGLGEKLFFGSGTQLSVL.

The rearrangement uses TRBV9 and TRBJ1-1, with D unresolved. The germline gives CDR1 SGDLS, CDR2 YYNGEE. This CDR3 is 15 amino acids long. V lost 0 bases to trimming and J lost 3 bases, with 12 bases between them. The CDR3 reads CASSVVPDEYTEAFF. The CDR3 DNA reads as TGTGCCAGCAGCGTAGTACCCGATGAGTACACTGAAGCTTTCTTT.

CDR3 coding DNA: TGTGCCAGTAGAGCGACTACAAGCGGGAGCTCCTACGAGCAGTACTTC. Amino acid sequence: CASRATTSGSSYEQYF. The rearrangement joins TRBV19 to TRBJ2-7, with 8 bases aligning to TRBD2. This CDR3 is built from 16 residues. Trimming removed 6 bases from V and 0 bases from J; junction bases left unmatched: 10. The germline V gene has CDR1 LNHDA and CDR2 SQIVND (reference sequence).

V usage is TRBV9 and J usage is TRBJ2-1, with D possibly TRBD1 on 5 matching bases. The germline V and J ends were trimmed by 4 bases and 3 bases, with 17 bases remaining between them. Germline V gives CDR1 SGDLS, CDR2 YYNGEE. This CDR3 is 16 amino acids long. Here the CDR3 DNA reads TGTGCCAGCAGCTCCCAGACAGATGTCCTCTACAATGAGCAGTTCTTC. This codes for CASSSQTDVLYNEQFF.

This sequence joins TRBV6-1 and TRBJ2-4; 7 nucleotides match TRBD2. The CDR3 covers 18 residues. V dropped 2 bases and J dropped 0; count of bases not matched to a gene: 10. Germline V CDR1 and CDR2: MNHNS, SASEGT. In nucleotides, the CDR3 is TGTGCCAGCAGTGAAAGGGAGGGCTTATTTTTAGCCAAAAACATTCAGTACTTC. It translates to CASSEREGLFLAKNIQYF.

V gene TRBV2 combines with J gene TRBJ2-5; 10 nucleotides line up with TRBD2. Germline V gives CDR1 SNHLY, CDR2 FYNNEI. This CDR3 contains 16 residues. V gave up 3 bases and J gave up 9 bases; unmatched junction bases: 13. CDR3 sequence (DNA): TGTGCCAGCAGTGATCCTAGCGGGGGAGGACGGGGCGCCCAGTACTTC. This translates into CASSDPSGGGRGAQYF.

The V call is TRBV28, the J call TRBJ1-2, with a tentative D call TRBD1 (5 bases). CDR3 length equals 13 residues. The germline gives CDR1 MDHEN, CDR2 SYDVKM. V was trimmed by 3 bases and J by 3 bases, leaving 8 bases between them. The CDR3 is CASSFWGDYGYTF. The CDR3 DNA follows: TGTGCCAGCAGTTTTTGGGGGGACTATGGCTACACCTTC.